The 5 T cell receptor beta chains given below trace back to one sample, sequenced in a study of vaccination effects on CD4 cells after COVID-19. Cells that had been cultured for 9 to 10 days were the source of isolated CD4+ T cells. Participants were given two doses of BNT162b2 or mRNA-1273 vaccine. No cognate antigen is known for these TCRs. Clones were sequenced by immunoSEQ multiplex PCR, and TCRdb holds only the in-frame ones, with some missing. The sample lists 47,000 or so clones, roughly two thirds occurring once. The sample was CD4+ T cells from PBMCs cultured without peptide, taken after COVID-19 vaccination. All receptors derive from a human donor who received a COVID-19 vaccine.

This clone was seen only a few times. The DNA of the CDR3 is TGTGCCAGCAGCCAAACCGGGGGGCGAGAGACCCAGTACTTC. The encoded protein is CASSQTGGRETQYF. J is TRBJ2-5 and V is TRBV3-1 (or the pseudogene TRBV3-2), with D possibly matching TRBD2 (7 bases). This CDR3 comprises 14 residues. Trimming stripped 2 bases from V and 4 bases from J, with 11 bases between. Germline CDR1 reads LGHDT; CDR2 reads YNNKEL (reference sequence).

The J gene is TRBJ1-3, the V gene TRBV5-1, with TRBD1 identical over 7 bases. CDR3 length: 17 residues. The germline CDR1 and CDR2 sequences are SGHRS and YFSETQ. Trimming at V came to 4 bases and at J to 5 bases, leaving 15 bases not matched to a gene. The CDR3 loop is CASSGPLNDRDRNTIYF. The DNA for the CDR3 is TGCGCCAGCAGCGGACCCCTCAACGACAGGGACCGAAACACCATATATTTT. The whole variable domain, filled in from reference TRBV5-1 and TRBJ1-3, reads KAGVTQTPRYLIKTRGQQVTLSCSPISGHRSVSWYQQTPGQGLQFLFEYFSETQRNKGNFPGRFSGRQFSNSRSEMNVSTLELGDSALYLCASSGPLNDRDRNTIYFGEGSWLTVV.

The V and J genes are TRBV27 and TRBJ2-7; 9 positions match TRBD2. The CDR3 has 15 residues. The V gene end was trimmed by 3 bases and the J gene end by 5 bases; junction bases not matched to a gene: 8. CDR1 is MNHEY, CDR2 SMNVEV, per germline (reference sequence). CDR3: CASSFRLAGPHEQYF. CDR3 bases: TGTGCCAGCAGTTTTAGGCTAGCGGGACCCCACGAGCAGTACTTC.

This chain links TRBV3-1 (or the pseudogene TRBV3-2) with TRBJ1-5; D remains unclear. V gave up 1 base and J gave up 7 bases, with 11 bases separating them. CDR3 length: 14 residues. CDR1 and CDR2 from the germline V gene are LGHDT and YNNKEL (reference sequence). In DNA, the CDR3 is TGTGCCAGCAGCCAAGGAGCAGGACCACAGCCCCAGCATTTT. Amino acids: CASSQGAGPQPQHF.

V is TRBV7-6 and J is TRBJ2-1; D assignment may be TRBD1 or TRBD2 (5 bases each). With 5 bases removed from V and 0 bases from J, the gap between germline ends came to 14 bases. Germline V gene data show CDR1 as SGHVS and CDR2 as FNYEAQ. The CDR3 is 16 amino acids. The CDR3, as DNA: TGTGCCAGCAGCAATCCGGGACGGAGCTCCTACAATGAGCAGTTCTTC. The encoded protein is CASSNPGRSSYNEQFF.